This note documents a single T cell receptor (beta chain) sequence. It has no known antigen specificity. No base quality values were provided; no much bigger clone lies one nucleotide off. Library prep was done by the immunoSEQ multiplex PCR assay. TCRdb provides this immuneACCESS table in a form limited to in-frame rearrangements. Some clones are lacking; in checked studies, under half of them reflect an unresolved V gene, and why the rest are absent is not known. The sample includes approximately 69,000 clones, with approximately 96% observed a single time. The ten largest clones represent 0.21% of the sample. This record belongs to a study of technical replicates of blood from a handful of donors (dated by TCRdb to about 2017). The CDR3 spans 16 residues, from the cysteine through the phenylalanine. The entry retains the CDR3 DNA only, 48 bases that are in frame from base 1. V and J lose 5 bases and 2 bases, and a span of 19 bases separates them. The germline V gene (reference sequence) sets CDR1 to MNHEY and CDR2 to SMNVEV.

The rearranged segments are TRBV27 and TRBJ2-7, with TRBD1 tentatively as D gene (5 bases match). This clonotype originated in a human donor in good health. Sequencing was carried out using T cells isolated from PBMCs. The nucleotide sequence is given as TGTGCCAGCAGTCCCAACCCCGCGGCAGGGACCTACGAGCAGTACTTC. It encodes CASSPNPAAGTYEQYF.